These T cell receptor beta chains were read from a single sample in a study of spatial heterogeneity in lung cancer. TCRdb itself ran the 5' RACE reads through MiXCR, one entry per CDR3 protein. The repertoire holds about 75,000 distinct CDR3 sequences, with approximately 12% as singletons. The sequencing used PBMCs, collected at surgery. The receptors were sampled from a male donor with early-stage non-small cell lung cancer. CDR3s include the opening cysteine and the closing phenylalanine or tryptophan. D genes are given only for firm matches. Some rows mark clone size as missing; the rest say once, few, many or name a class of expanded clone.

clone_size	v_call	d_call	j_call	cdr3_nt	cdr3_aa
few	TRBV27	.	TRBJ2-1	TGTGCCAGCAAACCTCGGGCGAACACTGAGCAGTTCTTC	CASKPRANTEQFF
.	TRBV6-5	.	TRBJ2-1	TGTGCCAGCAGTTACTCAGGAGGGGAATCCTACAATGAGCAGTTCTTC	CASSYSGGESYNEQFF
few	TRBV7-2	TRBD1	TRBJ1-1	TGTGCCAGCAGACTGACAGGGGTCATGAACACTGAAGCTTTCTTT	CASRLTGVMNTEAFF
.	TRBV6-1	TRBD1	TRBJ1-1	TGTGCCAGCAGTAAAACTACAGGGGTGAACACTGAAGCTTTCTTT	CASSKTTGVNTEAFF
few	TRBV20-1	.	TRBJ1-2	TGCAGTGCTAGGGACAATAACTATGGCTACACCTTC	CSARDNNYGYTF
.	TRBV5-1	.	TRBJ2-2	TGCGCCAGCAGCTTGGCCGCCGGGAATACCGGGGAGCTGTTTTTT	CASSLAAGNTGELFF
.	TRBV27	TRBD2	TRBJ2-2	TGTGCCAGCAGTTTAGTAGCCGGGAGGGTTCGGGACACCGGGGAGCTGTTTTTT	CASSLVAGRVRDTGELFF
few	TRBV4-1	.	TRBJ1-6	TGCGCCAGCAGCCAAAGTCAAGGGTTCGGCAATTCACCCCTCCACTTT	CASSQSQGFGNSPLHF
many	TRBV12-3/TRBV12-4	.	TRBJ2-1	TGTGCCAGCAGTCCGTGGCTAGCCGTCAACAATGAGCAGTTCTTC	CASSPWLAVNNEQFF
.	TRBV5-8	.	TRBJ1-2	TGTGCCAGCAGAGAGCAGCAACCTAACGGCTACACCTTC	CASREQQPNGYTF
many	TRBV5-1	TRBD2	TRBJ2-1	TGCGCCAGCAGCTTGTCTATAGCGGGTGGCTCCTACAATGAGCAGTTCTTC	CASSLSIAGGSYNEQFF
few	TRBV6-6	.	TRBJ2-3	TGTGCCAGCACCCCTAGCACAGATACGCAGTATTTT	CASTPSTDTQYF
.	TRBV5-1	.	TRBJ2-7	TGCGCCAGCAGCCGGGGCGGGACTCCCCCCTACGAGCAGTACTTC	CASSRGGTPPYEQYF
few	TRBV12-5	.	TRBJ2-1	TGTGCTAGTGGTTTGGTCGGCAGGGGCTCCTCCTACAATGAGCAGTTCTTC	CASGLVGRGSSYNEQFF
many	TRBV24-1	.	TRBJ1-2	TGTGCCACCAGTGATTTGCACAGGGCCTATGGCTACACCTTC	CATSDLHRAYGYTF
few	TRBV12-3/TRBV12-4	.	TRBJ2-2	TGTGCCAGCAGTTTAGGGAGGGGGAGTCTCCCCGGGGAGCTGTTTTTT	CASSLGRGSLPGELFF
.	TRBV3-1	TRBD1	TRBJ1-4	TGTGCCAGCAGCCCAAACAGGGGAACTAATGAAAAACTGTTTTTT	CASSPNRGTNEKLFF
.	TRBV20-1	TRBD2	TRBJ2-7	TGCAGTGCTCCCCCGGGACTAGACTCCTACGAGCAGTACTTC	CSAPPGLDSYEQYF
.	TRBV14	.	TRBJ1-2	TGTGCCAGCAGCCAACGGCTACATTATGGCTACACCTTC	CASSQRLHYGYTF
.	TRBV2	.	TRBJ1-6	TGTGCCAGCATTCGCAGTATTGCTTCACCCCTCCACTTT	CASIRSIASPLHF
many	TRBV3-1	.	TRBJ1-3	TGTGCCAGCAGCGATATAGGGAGCTCTGGAAACACCATATATTTT	CASSDIGSSGNTIYF
.	TRBV9	.	TRBJ2-7	TGTGCCAGCAGCGTAGGACAGTACTACGAGCAGTACTTC	CASSVGQYYEQYF
few	TRBV9	TRBD1	TRBJ1-4	TGTGCCAGCAGCGTAGGACCCGGGGGACAGCATAATGAAAAACTGTTTTTT	CASSVGPGGQHNEKLFF
.	TRBV20-1	TRBD2	TRBJ2-7	TGCAGTGCCATACCGGGACTAGCGGGTACCTACGAGCAGTACTTC	CSAIPGLAGTYEQYF
few	TRBV2	.	TRBJ1-4	TGTGCCAGCAGTGACAGGGGCGGAATTCAGGAACTGTTTTTT	CASSDRGGIQELFF
.	TRBV6-1	TRBD1	TRBJ1-5	TGTGCCAGCAAGCCCGGGACAGTCAATCAGCCCCAGCATTTT	CASKPGTVNQPQHF
many	TRBV9	TRBD2	TRBJ2-7	TGTGCCAGCAGCGCGCAGACCGGGCTAGCGGGAGTAATGCAGTACTTC	CASSAQTGLAGVMQYF
.	TRBV6-1	.	TRBJ2-1	TGTGCCAGCACATTAGAGACCTACAATGAGCAGTTCTTC	CASTLETYNEQFF
.	TRBV28	.	TRBJ2-1	TGTGCCAGCACGTTCGGAGGGTTTCAGTTCTTC	CASTFGGFQFF
few	TRBV11-1	.	TRBJ1-1	TGTGCCAGCAGCCTTTTACGGGACACTGAAGCTTTCTTT	CASSLLRDTEAFF
many	TRBV12-3/TRBV12-4	.	TRBJ1-1	TGCGCTACTTCCCGCGGGACTGAAGCTTTCTTT	CATSRGTEAFF
many	TRBV6-5	.	TRBJ2-7	TGTGCCAGCAGTTATAATAGGGGGTCCGAGCAGTACTTC	CASSYNRGSEQYF
few	TRBV6-9	TRBD2	TRBJ2-3	TGTGCCAGCGGGGCGGGAGACACGGATGCGGATACGCAGTATTTT	CASGAGDTDADTQYF
.	TRBV7-3	.	TRBJ2-2	TGTGCCAGCAGCTTTTCCGGGAACAGGCAGAACATCGGGGAGCTGTTTTTT	CASSFSGNRQNIGELFF
many	TRBV6-2/TRBV6-3	TRBD2	TRBJ2-1	TGTGCCAGCAGTTACTCTAGCGGGACCCCGGGTGAGCAGTTCTTC	CASSYSSGTPGEQFF
few	TRBV6-6	TRBD1	TRBJ2-1	TGTGCCAGCAGTTACGGGACAGGGGTCAATGAGCAGTTCTTC	CASSYGTGVNEQFF
many	TRBV21-1	.	TRBJ2-5	TGTGCCAGCAGCGATCAGGGTAGGGAGACCCAGTACTTC	CASSDQGRETQYF
few	TRBV30	.	TRBJ2-5	TGTGCCTGGGGCGAGGAGACCCAGTACTTC	CAWGEETQYF
.	TRBV6-2/TRBV6-3	TRBD1	TRBJ2-1	TGTGCCAGCACCAACCCGGACAGGGATTACAATGAGCAGTTCTTC	CASTNPDRDYNEQFF
few	TRBV4-1	.	TRBJ1-2	TGCGCCAGCAGCCAAGGCCAGCGTGGGCCCTCTTATGGCTACACCTTC	CASSQGQRGPSYGYTF
few	TRBV29-1	.	TRBJ1-1	TGCAGCGCCATACCAGGGAGGACAGACACTGAAGCTTTCTTT	CSAIPGRTDTEAFF
many	TRBV7-9	.	TRBJ2-7	TGTGCCAGCAGCCGTCTTAACAGCGAGCAGTACTTC	CASSRLNSEQYF
.	TRBV5-1	.	TRBJ2-3	TGCGCCAGCAGGACCGGGCCCAGCACAGATACGCAGTATTTT	CASRTGPSTDTQYF
.	TRBV6-2/TRBV6-3	.	TRBJ2-5	TGTGCCAGCAGTTACTCGGGGGACGGGGAGACCCAGTACTTC	CASSYSGDGETQYF
.	TRBV6-5	TRBD1	TRBJ2-2	TGTGCCAGCAGTTACTCGGCAGGGGGTAAAACCGGGGAGCTGTTTTTT	CASSYSAGGKTGELFF
few	TRBV12-5	.	TRBJ2-1	TGTGCTAGTGGTTGGATGCGGGATGAGCAGTTCTTC	CASGWMRDEQFF
many	TRBV29-1	.	TRBJ2-1	TGCAGCGTTAGACCACAGTACAATGAGCAGTTCTTC	CSVRPQYNEQFF
few	TRBV7-3	TRBD1	TRBJ1-1	TGTGCCAGCACCCAGGGGGCAGGGACTGAAGCTTTCTTT	CASTQGAGTEAFF
few	TRBV19	TRBD1	TRBJ1-5	TGTGCCAGTAGTAGAAGAGGACAGGGTTTTTTTCAGCCCCAGCATTTT	CASSRRGQGFFQPQHF
.	TRBV6-6	.	TRBJ1-2	TGTGCCAGCAGCCAAGGACTCTTTGATGGCTACACCTTC	CASSQGLFDGYTF
.	TRBV19	TRBD2	TRBJ2-1	TGTGCCAGTAGTTCACTAGCGGGGGGGGCCTACAATGAGCAGTTCTTC	CASSSLAGGAYNEQFF
many	TRBV12-3/TRBV12-4	TRBD1	TRBJ2-3	TGTGCCAGCAGTCCTAGGGGGACAGGGGGAAGTGGAGATACGCAGTATTTT	CASSPRGTGGSGDTQYF
few	TRBV28	.	TRBJ2-2	TGTGCCAGCCCCGACTTAAACACCGGGGAGCTGTTTTTT	CASPDLNTGELFF
few	TRBV4-1	.	TRBJ2-3	TGCGCCAGCAGCCAGGTCACAGATACGCAGTATTTT	CASSQVTDTQYF
.	TRBV4-2	.	TRBJ2-1	TGTGCCAGCAGCCAAGATGGCACCCGACACTTAGAAGAGCAGTTCTTC	CASSQDGTRHLEEQFF
.	TRBV7-2	.	TRBJ1-1	TGTGCCAGCAGCTTAGGAGTACTGAACACTGAAGCTTTCTTT	CASSLGVLNTEAFF